This TCR beta chain was found in a study of CXCR3-negative and CXCR3-positive naive CD8 T cells. Carrying UMI labels, the TRB cDNA libraries were prepared through 5' RACE. TCRdb reprocessed the 5' RACE reads and reports one entry per CDR3 protein, with no DNA. The ten most abundant clones cover 23% of a sample with around 50,000 distinct CDR3 sequences. This CDR3 contains 16 residues. Germline CDR1 and CDR2: MNHEY and SVGAGI. Source material: memory CD8+ T cells from blood. V is TRBV6-5 and J is TRBJ2-1; TCRdb picks TRBD1, but there is no DNA to check that call. The receptor's source is a human donor in good health. Some clones in this sample may be carry-over from other donors' samples. The CDR3 protein is CASSYSFGGGDNEQFF.